This T cell receptor beta chain derives from a study of shared clonotypes between healthy human individuals. Study-level results: It was only blood that was sampled, and tissue repertoires likely differ.

This table comes from immunoSEQ multiplex PCR, and its TCRdb copy is limited to in-frame clones, with some not included. The sample lists approximately 840,000 clones, 96% occurring once. Terminally differentiated effector memory CD45RA+ cells were left out of the naive CD8 fraction, which was CD45RO-negative and positively selected for CCR7. The CDR3 sequence is 15 residues long. Germline V CDR1 and CDR2: LNHDA, SQIVND (reference sequence). Trimming shortened V by 3 bases and J by 0 bases, and 9 bases separated the two germline ends. With regard to this clone: Its specificity is not known.

Sequenced: naive CD8+ T cells sorted from blood. The TCR comes from a man aged 30-40 years in good health. This sequence joins TRBV19 and TRBJ1-5, with D unclear. CDR3 in DNA: TGTGCCAGTAGTATGGGATCATATAGCAATCAGCCCCAGCATTTT. Amino acid sequence: CASSMGSYSNQPQHF.